The 13 T cell receptor beta chains below were found in one sample sequenced in a study of T cells after yellow fever vaccination. TCRdb redid the calling of the 5' RACE reads with MiXCR, one entry per CDR3 protein. Of approximately 260,000 distinct CDR3 sequences listed, around 4.9% are singletons. The starting material was CD4+ T cells sorted from PBMCs, obtained on the day of the yellow fever booster vaccination. These receptors were taken from a man between 18 and 35 years old who received the YFV17D yellow fever vaccine.

The chain is built from TRBV20-1 and TRBJ2-7; TRBD2 is a possible D gene (6 bases). Germline V gives CDR1 DFQATT, CDR2 SNEGSKA (reference sequence). This CDR3 region has 15 residues. V was pared by 5 bases and J by 2 bases, with 19 bases between. Here the CDR3 DNA reads TGCAGTGCTGGTTCATCTGCGGGGATACCCTACGAGCAGTACTTC. Translating gives CSAGSSAGIPYEQYF.

Of note for this clonotype: An end of the junction differs from the germline gene, which may be a read error. CDR3 nucleotides: TGTGCTAGTGGTTTAGGGGAGCTCTATACGAAGTATTTT. Its translation is CASGLGELYTKYF. The V gene is TRBV12-5, the J gene TRBJ2-3; D is perhaps TRBD1 or TRBD2 (5 bases each). Germline lookup yields CDR1 LGHNT and CDR2 FRNRAP. There are 13 residues in the CDR3.

This rearrangement joins TRBV2 to TRBJ1-2, with D unresolved. Looked up from germline, CDR1 is SNHLY and CDR2 is FYNNEI. V was pared by 5 bases and J by 2 bases, with 9 bases between. CDR3 size: 13 residues. In DNA, the CDR3 is TGTGCCAGCAGTCAGCATCAAAACTATGGCTACACCTTC. The encoded protein is CASSQHQNYGYTF.

This clonotype was seen repeatedly, ten times or more. The chain has TRBV20-1 and TRBJ2-7; D gene ambiguous. In germline, CDR1 is DFQATT, CDR2 SNEGSKA (reference sequence). V was clipped by 0 bases and J by 1 base, with 10 bases between them. There are 14 residues in the CDR3. The CDR3 here is CSARDFRLSYEQYF. CDR3 sequence (DNA): TGCAGTGCTAGAGATTTTAGACTTTCCTACGAGCAGTACTTC.

This chain uses TRBV2 with TRBJ2-2, with D perhaps matching TRBD2 (5 bases). Germline CDR1 SNHLY, CDR2 FYNNEI. This CDR3 has 12 residues. V gave up 8 bases and J gave up 2 bases, with 6 bases separating them. CDR3 sequence: CASGLNTGELFF. The CDR3 coding sequence is TGTGCCAGCGGACTCAACACCGGGGAGCTGTTTTTT. The full variable domain, in which reference TRBV2 and TRBJ2-2 provide the parts outside the CDR3, is EPEVTQTPSHQVTQMGQEVILRCVPISNHLYFYWYRQILGQKVEFLVSFYNNEISEKSEIFDDQFSVERPDGSNFTLKIRSTKLEDSAMYFCASGLNTGELFFGEGSRLTVL.

This clonotype was observed at least ten times. The chain links TRBV12-3 or TRBV12-4 to TRBJ2-7; D ambiguous. Trimming cost V 5 bases and J 0 bases, with 11 bases left between them. The CDR3 has 14 amino acids. The CDR3 reads CASSRGLFSYEQYF. The CDR3 DNA sequence: TGTGCCAGCAGTCGAGGTTTATTCTCCTACGAGCAGTACTTC.

The V gene is TRBV5-1, the J gene TRBJ2-5, with TRBD1 matching 7 bases. V was clipped by 5 bases and J by 4 bases; unmatched bases: 11. This CDR3 has 15 residues. The germline CDR1 and CDR2 sequences are SGHRS and YFSETQ. Here the CDR3 DNA reads TGCGCCAGCAGTGGTGAGGGGGCATTGGCAGAGACCCAGTACTTC. Translating gives CASSGEGALAETQYF.

On this clonotype itself: The germline gene is not matched at one end of the junction; a read error may be the cause. This chain joins TRBV7-7 and TRBJ2-3, with D perhaps being TRBD1 or TRBD2 (6 bases each). The CDR3 is made up of 15 amino acids. Germline V lookup: CDR1 SSHAT, CDR2 FNYEAQ (reference sequence). The CDR3 is CASSLAPGAQDTQYF. The CDR3 region has the DNA TGTGCTAGCAGCTTAGCTCCGGGGGCTCAAGATACGCAGTATTTT.

This chain links TRBV7-2 with TRBJ2-1, with 9 bases identical to TRBD2. V lost 0 bases to trimming and J lost 8 bases; unmatched junction nucleotides: 11. The germline CDR1 and CDR2 sequences are SGHTA and FQGNSA. The CDR3 is 17 amino acids. The CDR3 DNA reads TGTGCCAGCAGCTTAGCGTTCGGGCTAGCGGGGAACCATGAGCAGTTCTTC. Its translation: CASSLAFGLAGNHEQFF.

The CDR3 nucleotides are TGCAGTGCTACCATGGGACAGGGTAGGGCAGGCGGATCACCCCTCCACTTT. It encodes CSATMGQGRAGGSPLHF. The chain couples TRBV20-1 to TRBJ1-6; 9 bases agree with TRBD1. The V and J ends lost 4 bases and 10 bases, in that order; junction bases with no gene match: 17. Per germline, CDR1 DFQATT and CDR2 SNEGSKA (reference sequence). The CDR3 length is 17 residues.

This clonotype was counted only a few times. The rearrangement uses TRBV5-6 and TRBJ2-7; D remains ambiguous. This CDR3 region has 12 residues. V was trimmed by 3 bases and J by 0 bases, leaving 4 bases between them. Germline-derived CDR1 and CDR2 are SGHDT and YYEEEE. CDR3 DNA: TGTGCCAGCAGCTGGGACTCCTACGAGCAGTACTTC. It encodes CASSWDSYEQYF.

This clonotype was picked up many times. The genes are TRBV20-1 and TRBJ2-5; D gene unclear. Germline V gives CDR1 DFQATT, CDR2 SNEGSKA (reference sequence). This CDR3 comprises 10 residues. The V and J ends lost 0 bases and 5 bases respectively, with 1 base between them. CDR3 amino acids: CSARDETQYF. CDR3 in DNA: TGCAGTGCTAGAGATGAGACCCAGTACTTC.

This clonotype came up many times. The CDR3 bases are TGTGCCAGCAGCCCCCAGGAGGTCAACACCGGGGAGCTGTTTTTT. Amino acids: CASSPQEVNTGELFF. The chain uses TRBV7-2 and TRBJ2-2, with D perhaps TRBD2 (5 bases). This CDR3 has 15 amino acids. Germline CDR1 reads SGHTA; CDR2 reads FQGNSA. The ends were cut back, 5 bases at V and 2 bases at J, with 12 bases in the middle.